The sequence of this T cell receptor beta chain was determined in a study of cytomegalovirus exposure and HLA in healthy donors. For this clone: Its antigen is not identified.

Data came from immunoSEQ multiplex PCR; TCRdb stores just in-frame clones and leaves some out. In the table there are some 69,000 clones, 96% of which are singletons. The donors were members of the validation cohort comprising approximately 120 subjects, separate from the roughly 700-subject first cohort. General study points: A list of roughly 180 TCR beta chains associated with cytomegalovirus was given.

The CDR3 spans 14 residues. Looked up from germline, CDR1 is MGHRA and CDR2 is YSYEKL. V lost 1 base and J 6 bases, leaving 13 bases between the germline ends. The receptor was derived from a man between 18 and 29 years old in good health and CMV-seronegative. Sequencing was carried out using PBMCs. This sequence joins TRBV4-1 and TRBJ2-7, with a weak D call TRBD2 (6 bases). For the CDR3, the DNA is TGCGCCAGCAGCCAAGTAGGAGGGTTTGGCGAGCAGTACTTC. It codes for CASSQVGGFGEQYF.